One sample yielded the 29 T cell receptor beta chains listed below, sequenced in a study of cytomegalovirus exposure and HLA in healthy donors. PCR used 60 Vbeta primers and 13 Jbeta primers. Here immunoSEQ multiplex PCR was the method, and the copy in TCRdb shows in-frame clones only, minus some. Its clone listing holds roughly 55,000 clones. What was sequenced was PBMCs. These receptors came from a man in his fifties in good health and CMV-seropositive.

Notes on this clone: One junction end disagrees with the germline gene, perhaps due to a read error. In DNA, the CDR3 is TGTGCCAGCAGCCGTAGCGGGGGGACCGGAGATAAGCAGTATTTT. This gives the protein CASSRSGGTGDKQYF. This rearrangement joins TRBV11-2 to TRBJ2-3, with 10 bases identical to TRBD2. CDR1 is SGHAT and CDR2 is FQNNGV in the germline V gene. This CDR3 region has 15 residues.

The rearrangement joins TRBV5-1 to TRBJ2-7; D gene unclear. Trimming removed 0 bases from V and 6 bases from J, with 10 bases in between. The CDR3 sequence is 13 residues long. CDR1 SGHRS and CDR2 YFSETQ come from the germline V gene. CDR3 bases: TGCGCCAGCAGCTTGGGTCCGCCCAGCGAGCAGTACTTC. Amino acids: CASSLGPPSEQYF.

The rearrangement links TRBV7-2 to TRBJ1-2; TRBD1 aligns across 8 bases. This CDR3 is built from 14 residues. Per the germline V gene, CDR1 is SGHTA and CDR2 is FQGNSA. With 5 bases clipped from V and 8 bases from J, the junction kept 10 bases outside the gene matches. The CDR3 is CASSTESGGSGYTF. The DNA for the CDR3 is TGTGCCAGCAGCACCGAATCAGGGGGCAGCGGCTACACCTTC.

The chain employs TRBV19 and TRBJ1-2, with 10 bases identical to TRBD1. The CDR3 is 13 amino acids. The junction had 8 bases not matched to a gene; V was cut back by 8 bases and J by 8 bases. Germline lookup yields CDR1 LNHDA and CDR2 SQIVND (reference sequence). CDR3 residues: CASAGTGAVGYTF. The DNA of the CDR3 is TGTGCCAGTGCCGGGACAGGGGCGGTCGGCTACACCTTC.

The chain employs TRBV15 and TRBJ2-3, with TRBD2 as a possible D gene (5 bases). The CDR3 contains 13 residues. Trimming took 0 bases from V and 6 from J, leaving 7 bases between them. The germline CDR1 and CDR2 sequences are LNHNV and YYDKDF (reference sequence). CDR3 region: CATSRDWRDTQYF. The CDR3 nucleotides read TGTGCCACCAGCAGAGATTGGAGGGATACGCAGTATTTT.

The chain links TRBV30 to TRBJ2-7; D gene ambiguous. Deletions cut 0 bases from V and 6 bases from J, with 9 bases between. CDR3 length: 12 amino acids. CDR1 is GTSNPN, CDR2 SVGIG, per germline (reference sequence). The CDR3 DNA follows: TGTGCCTGGAGTGTAATGGCTGGCGAGCAGTACTTC. It is translated as CAWSVMAGEQYF.

The chain links TRBV4-1 to TRBJ2-1, with 10 bases matching TRBD2. Germline CDR1 MGHRA, CDR2 YSYEKL. V was clipped by 2 bases and J by 8 bases; unmatched bases: 3. The CDR3 sequence is 14 residues long. This CDR3 reads CASSQPGLADEQFF. The CDR3, as DNA: TGCGCCAGCAGCCAACCTGGACTAGCGGATGAGCAGTTCTTC.

The V call is TRBV7-2, the J call TRBJ1-6; 9 bases are shared with TRBD1. CDR1 is SGHTA and CDR2 is FQGNSA in the germline V gene. This CDR3 spans 12 amino acids. V shed 5 bases and J 14 bases; nucleotides not matched to a gene: 4. The CDR3 reads CASSRTGEALHF. In DNA form, the CDR3 reads TGTGCCAGCAGCCGGACAGGGGAGGCCCTCCACTTT.

V and J are TRBV5-6 and TRBJ2-7; 7 nucleotides agree with TRBD2. The CDR3 runs 13 residues. CDR1 and CDR2 from the germline V gene are SGHDT and YYEEEE. J was trimmed by 2 bases and V by 4 bases; bases with no gene match: 3. CDR3 sequence reads: CASSPRGAYEQYF. CDR3 coding DNA: TGTGCCAGCAGCCCCCGGGGGGCCTACGAGCAGTACTTC.

This chain connects TRBV5-1 to TRBJ2-5, with 10 bases fitting TRBD1. Germline values: CDR1 SGHRS, CDR2 YFSETQ. The CDR3 sequence is 14 residues long. The V and J ends lost 3 bases and 5 bases, in that order; junction bases with no gene match: 4. In nucleotides, the CDR3 is TGCGCCAGCAGCTCTCGACAGGGGGCGGAGACCCAGTACTTC. Its translation is CASSSRQGAETQYF. Based on the CDR3 plus reference TRBV5-1 and TRBJ2-5, the full variable domain is KAGVTQTPRYLIKTRGQQVTLSCSPISGHRSVSWYQQTPGQGLQFLFEYFSETQRNKGNFPGRFSGRQFSNSRSEMNVSTLELGDSALYLCASSSRQGAETQYFGPGTRLLVL.

The chain recombines TRBV6-6 with TRBJ2-7; unclear D gene. V gave up 4 bases and J gave up 7 bases, with 20 bases separating them. This CDR3 is built from 15 residues. CDR1 and CDR2 from the germline V gene are MNHNY and SVGAGI (reference sequence). DNA for the CDR3: TGTGCCAGCAGTTCCCCGGTGGGCTTTGCTCGTGAGCAGTACTTC. This encodes CASSSPVGFAREQYF.

The CDR3 loop reads CAWSGTANYGYTF. DNA of the CDR3: TGTGCCTGGAGTGGAACTGCCAACTATGGCTACACCTTC. The V gene is TRBV30, the J gene TRBJ1-2, with D unclear. The CDR3 is 13 amino acids. CDR1 is GTSNPN and CDR2 is SVGIG in the germline V gene (reference sequence). Trimming stripped 1 base from V and 2 bases from J, with 8 bases between.

The chain couples TRBV4-1 to TRBJ2-2; 14 bases line up with TRBD2. CDR1 and CDR2 from the germline V gene are MGHRA and YSYEKL. This CDR3 region has 16 residues. V lost 1 base to trimming and J lost 6 bases; unmatched junction nucleotides: 1. The CDR3 is CASSQGLAGGAGELFF. CDR3 nucleotides: TGCGCCAGCAGCCAAGGACTAGCGGGAGGGGCCGGGGAGCTGTTTTTT.

J is TRBJ2-7 and V is TRBV5-4; 8 bases agree with TRBD1. V shed 5 bases and J 3 bases; nucleotides not matched to a gene: 7. The CDR3 is made up of 14 amino acids. Per germline, CDR1 SGHNT and CDR2 YYREEE (reference sequence). CDR3 sequence: CASSSGTGVYEQYF. For the CDR3, the DNA is TGTGCCAGCAGTTCCGGGACAGGTGTCTACGAGCAGTACTTC.

The V and J genes are TRBV4-3 and TRBJ1-1; 8 bases align to TRBD1. The CDR3 totals 15 residues. Germline-derived CDR1 and CDR2 are LGHNA and YSLEER. With 4 bases clipped from V and 1 base from J, the junction kept 5 bases outside the gene matches. Written as DNA, the CDR3 is TGCGCCAGCAGCCTAGGGACAGGACGGAACACTGAAGCTTTCTTT. Translation: CASSLGTGRNTEAFF.

V and J are TRBV7-2 and TRBJ2-2; 7 bases agree with TRBD2. Germline V gene lookup returns CDR1 SGHTA and CDR2 FQGNSA. The V and J ends lost 5 bases and 6 bases, in that order; junction bases with no gene match: 9. The CDR3 consists of 15 residues. The CDR3 spells CASSPGLVGSGELFF. CDR3 in DNA: TGTGCCAGCAGCCCCGGACTAGTAGGCTCCGGGGAGCTGTTTTTT.

The CDR3 reads CASSYAGARASFYEQYF. The CDR3 nucleotides are TGTGCCAGTAGTTACGCGGGGGCCCGGGCATCTTTTTACGAGCAGTACTTC. This sequence joins TRBV19 and TRBJ2-7; perhaps TRBD2 as D (7 bases). The germline V gene encodes CDR1 LNHDA and CDR2 SQIVND (reference sequence). The CDR3 length is 17 residues. With 5 bases removed from V and 4 bases from J, the gap between germline ends came to 24 bases.

The genes are TRBV9 and TRBJ1-6; 9 positions match TRBD1. The CDR3 runs to 17 residues. Germline V gene sequence: CDR1 SGDLS, CDR2 YYNGEE. Unmatched junction bases numbered 11, after V lost 0 bases and J lost 10 bases. CDR3 amino acids: CASSVGEKQGAVSPLHF. CDR3 DNA: TGTGCCAGCAGCGTAGGAGAGAAACAGGGGGCAGTATCACCCCTCCACTTT.

The chain has TRBV10-3 and TRBJ2-1; TRBD1 matches at 11 bases. Trimming cost V 4 bases and J 4 bases; bases outside gene matches: 3. CDR1 and CDR2 from the germline V gene are ENHRY and SYGVKD. This CDR3 is 15 amino acids long. The DNA for the CDR3 is TGTGCCATCAGTGGGGGGACAGGGGGTTACAATGAGCAGTTCTTC. Encoded protein: CAISGGTGGYNEQFF.

V usage is TRBV19 and J usage is TRBJ1-2, with D perhaps TRBD1 (6 bases). Per germline, CDR1 LNHDA and CDR2 SQIVND (reference sequence). Between the trimmed V and J ends, which lost 6 bases and 0 bases, there was a span of 8 bases. The length of the CDR3 is 13 residues. The DNA of the CDR3 is TGTGCCAGTAGAAGGGGGTCTAACTATGGCTACACCTTC. Amino acids: CASRRGSNYGYTF.

V usage is TRBV28 and J usage is TRBJ1-1, with D hard to call. Germline assignment: CDR1 MDHEN and CDR2 SYDVKM. The CDR3 runs 13 residues. V dropped 7 bases and J dropped 4 bases, with 13 bases sitting between them. DNA for the CDR3: TGTGCCAGCACGTGGAGAGGGCTCACTGAAGCTTTCTTT. Protein sequence: CASTWRGLTEAFF.

J is TRBJ1-2 and V is TRBV10-3; D unresolved. V was trimmed by 7 bases and J by 8 bases, leaving 14 bases between them. CDR1 and CDR2 (germline): ENHRY, SYGVKD. CDR3 length: 12 amino acids. The DNA for the CDR3 is TGTGCCATCAACGGCAAAGCGGGGGGCTACACCTTC. It is translated as CAINGKAGGYTF.

The chain employs TRBV7-9 and TRBJ1-4; D may be TRBD1 (5 bases). This CDR3 has 15 amino acids. Germline V lookup: CDR1 SEHNR, CDR2 FQNEAQ (reference sequence). V was trimmed by 1 base and J by 8 bases, leaving 14 bases between them. The CDR3 is CASSLGRSRGEKLFF. The CDR3 bases are TGTGCCAGCAGCTTAGGCAGGAGTCGGGGGGAAAAACTGTTTTTT.

The chain carries TRBV5-1 and TRBJ2-1; 10 bases align to TRBD2. V dropped 2 bases and J dropped 5; count of bases not matched to a gene: 4. The CDR3 spans 15 residues. Germline lookup yields CDR1 SGHRS and CDR2 YFSETQ. This chain's CDR3 is CASSFRLAGDNEQFF. The DNA of the CDR3 is TGCGCCAGCAGCTTTAGGCTAGCGGGGGACAATGAGCAGTTCTTC.

The chain carries TRBV28 and TRBJ1-2, with 9 bases matching TRBD1. V was clipped by 4 bases and J by 2 bases; unmatched bases: 2. Germline values: CDR1 MDHEN, CDR2 SYDVKM. The CDR3 loop spans 14 amino acids. The CDR3 DNA reads TGTGCCAGCAGTTACAGGGGGCCCAACTATGGCTACACCTTC. Protein product: CASSYRGPNYGYTF.

The chain combines TRBV7-2 with TRBJ2-5; D is ambiguous. CDR1 SGHTA and CDR2 FQGNSA come from the germline V gene. Trimming shortened V by 3 bases and J by 1 base, and 6 bases separated the two germline ends. The CDR3 is 13 amino acids. The CDR3 sequence is CASSFLSQETQYF. CDR3 nucleotide sequence: TGTGCCAGCAGCTTTCTGTCCCAAGAGACCCAGTACTTC.

The chain combines TRBV4-1 with TRBJ1-1, with D maybe TRBD1 (5 bases). Germline V gene lookup returns CDR1 MGHRA and CDR2 YSYEKL. The CDR3 is 15 amino acids. V shed 1 base and J shed 10 bases, with 19 bases lying between them. The CDR3 region is CASSQVGASPQGAFF. The DNA of the CDR3 is TGCGCCAGCAGCCAAGTCGGCGCGTCGCCCCAGGGAGCTTTCTTT.

The chain employs TRBV5-1 and TRBJ2-3; tentative D call: TRBD1 (5 bases). Per the germline V gene, CDR1 is SGHRS and CDR2 is YFSETQ. The germline V and J ends were trimmed by 0 bases and 2 bases, with 10 bases remaining between them. CDR3 length: 15 amino acids. The CDR3 nucleotides are TGCGCCAGCAGCTTGGAGGGGCGGAACACAGATACGCAGTATTTT. Protein: CASSLEGRNTDTQYF.

The gene calls are TRBV5-8 and TRBJ2-1, with 8 nucleotides matching TRBD1. CDR3 length: 14 amino acids. Germline CDR1 and CDR2: SGHTS and YDEGEE. Trimming removed 4 bases from V and 7 bases from J; junction bases left unmatched: 7. CDR3 DNA sequence: TGTGCCAGCAGCGGGACAGGAAAGAAGAATGAGCAGTTCTTC. Its translation is CASSGTGKKNEQFF.